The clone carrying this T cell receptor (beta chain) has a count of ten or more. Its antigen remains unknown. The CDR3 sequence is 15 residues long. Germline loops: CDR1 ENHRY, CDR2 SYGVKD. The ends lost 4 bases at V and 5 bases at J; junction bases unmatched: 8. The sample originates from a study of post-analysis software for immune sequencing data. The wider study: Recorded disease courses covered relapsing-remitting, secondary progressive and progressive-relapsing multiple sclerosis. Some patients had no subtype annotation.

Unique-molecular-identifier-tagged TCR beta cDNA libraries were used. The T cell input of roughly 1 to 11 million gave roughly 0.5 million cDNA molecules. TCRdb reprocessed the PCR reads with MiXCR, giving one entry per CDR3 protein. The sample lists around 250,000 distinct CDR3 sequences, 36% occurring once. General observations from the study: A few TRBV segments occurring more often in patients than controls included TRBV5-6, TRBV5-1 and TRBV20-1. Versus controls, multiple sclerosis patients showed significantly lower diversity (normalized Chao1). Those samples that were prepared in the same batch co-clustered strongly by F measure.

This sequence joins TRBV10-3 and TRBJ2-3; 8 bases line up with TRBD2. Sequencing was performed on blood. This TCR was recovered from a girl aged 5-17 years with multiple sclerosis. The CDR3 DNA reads TGTGCCATCAGTGCCCCGGGGGGGCCCGGAGATACGCAGTATTTT. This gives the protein CAISAPGGPGDTQYF.